This T cell receptor beta chain appears in the sequencing data of a study of blood T cell repertoires in COVID-19. The overall study: T cells, B-cell-depleted T cells, or PBMCs supplied cDNA or gDNA.

Seattle patient enrollment occurred during active infection, with longitudinal follow-up thereafter. Under the authors' procedure: Amplification from reference gene primers served as the basis for estimated nucleated cell counts. Sequencing was performed with immunoSEQ multiplex PCR; in TCRdb, only in-frame clones are kept and a portion is missing. V and J calls and clone size come straight from that table; D and trimming were deduced from the DNA. The table has about 340,000 clones, 70% to 90% seen once; the top ten hold around 7.4%. The CDR3 runs to 13 residues. Per germline, CDR1 SEHNR and CDR2 FQNEAQ (reference sequence). Trimming took off 3 bases at V and 6 bases at J, with 12 bases between the two ends.

The sequenced sample was peripheral blood. The chain couples TRBV7-9 to TRBJ2-7; TRBD2 is a possible D gene (6 bases). The source of this sequence is a woman in her sixties with COVID-19, enrolled during active disease. The CDR3 region is CASSFGGISEQYF. The CDR3, as DNA: TGTGCCAGCAGCTTCGGAGGGATCTCCGAGCAGTACTTC.